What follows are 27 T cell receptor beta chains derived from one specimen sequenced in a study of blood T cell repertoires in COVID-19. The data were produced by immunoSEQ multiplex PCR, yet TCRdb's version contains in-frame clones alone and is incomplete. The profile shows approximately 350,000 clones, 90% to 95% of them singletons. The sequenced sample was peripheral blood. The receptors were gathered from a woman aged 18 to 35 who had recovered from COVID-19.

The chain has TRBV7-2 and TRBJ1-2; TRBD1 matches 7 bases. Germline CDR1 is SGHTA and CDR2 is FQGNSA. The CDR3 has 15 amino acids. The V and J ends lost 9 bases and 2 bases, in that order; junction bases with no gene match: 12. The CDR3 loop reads CARRGARGENYGYTF. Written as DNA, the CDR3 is TGTGCCAGAAGGGGCGCCAGGGGGGAGAACTATGGCTACACCTTC. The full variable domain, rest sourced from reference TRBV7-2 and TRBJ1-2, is GAGVSQSPSNKVTEKGKDVELRCDPISGHTALYWYRQSLGQGLEFLIYFQGNSAPDKSGLPSDRFSAERTGGSVSTLTIQRTQQEDSAVYLCARRGARGENYGYTFGSGTRLTVV.

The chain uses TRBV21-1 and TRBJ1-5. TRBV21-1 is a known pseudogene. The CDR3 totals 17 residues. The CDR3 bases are TGTGCCAGCAGCAAAACGTCCGAGCTCCCGAACAATCAGCCCCAGCATTTT. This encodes CASSKTSELPNNQPQHF.

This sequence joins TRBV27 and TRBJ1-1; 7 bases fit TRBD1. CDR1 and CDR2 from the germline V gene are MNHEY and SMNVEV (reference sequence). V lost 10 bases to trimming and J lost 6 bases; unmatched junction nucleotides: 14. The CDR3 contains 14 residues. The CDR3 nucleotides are TGTGCCACCATACCCCCGGGCCAGGGGGCTGAAGCTTTCTTT. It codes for CATIPPGQGAEAFF.

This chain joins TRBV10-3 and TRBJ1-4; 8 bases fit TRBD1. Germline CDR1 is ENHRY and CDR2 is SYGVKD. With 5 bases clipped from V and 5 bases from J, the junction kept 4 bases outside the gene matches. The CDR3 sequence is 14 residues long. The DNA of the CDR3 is TGTGCCATCAGTTCGGGACAGGAGAATGAAAAACTGTTTTTT. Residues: CAISSGQENEKLFF.

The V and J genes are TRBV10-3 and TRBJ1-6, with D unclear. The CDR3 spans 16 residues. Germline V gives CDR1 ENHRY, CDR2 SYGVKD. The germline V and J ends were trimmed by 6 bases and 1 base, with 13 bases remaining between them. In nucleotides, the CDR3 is TGTGCCATCAGGGACGGCGGGGATTCCTATAATTCACCCCTCCACTTT. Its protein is CAIRDGGDSYNSPLHF.

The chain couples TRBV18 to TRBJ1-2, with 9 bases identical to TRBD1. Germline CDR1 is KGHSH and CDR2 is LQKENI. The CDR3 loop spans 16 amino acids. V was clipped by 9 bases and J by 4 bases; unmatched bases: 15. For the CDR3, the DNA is TGTGCCAGTTCGACCTCCCGGGACAGGGAGGTCTATGGCTACACCTTC. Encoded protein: CASSTSRDREVYGYTF.

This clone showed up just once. The CDR3 is CASSLTLAKNIQYF. The CDR3 DNA is TGTGCCAGCAGTTTGACATTGGCCAAAAACATTCAGTACTTC. V and J are TRBV6-2 or TRBV6-3 and TRBJ2-4; D gene ambiguous. Germline V gene sequence: CDR1 MNHEY, CDR2 SVGEGT. Trimming shortened V by 4 bases and J by 1 base, and 8 bases separated the two germline ends. CDR3 length equals 14 residues.

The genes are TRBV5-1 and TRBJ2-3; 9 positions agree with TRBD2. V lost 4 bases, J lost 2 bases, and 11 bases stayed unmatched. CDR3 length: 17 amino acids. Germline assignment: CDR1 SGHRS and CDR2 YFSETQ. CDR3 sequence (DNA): TGCGCCAGCAGCGGCGGGGGTAGCGGGAGACCCACAGATACGCAGTATTTT. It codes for CASSGGGSGRPTDTQYF. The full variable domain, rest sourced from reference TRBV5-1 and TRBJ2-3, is KAGVTQTPRYLIKTRGQQVTLSCSPISGHRSVSWYQQTPGQGLQFLFEYFSETQRNKGNFPGRFSGRQFSNSRSEMNVSTLELGDSALYLCASSGGGSGRPTDTQYFGPGTRLTVL.

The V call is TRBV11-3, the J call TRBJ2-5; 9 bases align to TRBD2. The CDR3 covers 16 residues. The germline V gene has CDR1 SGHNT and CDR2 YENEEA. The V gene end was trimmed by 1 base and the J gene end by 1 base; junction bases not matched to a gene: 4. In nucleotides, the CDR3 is TGTGCCAGCAGCTTAGTGCTAGCGGGACTCCAAGAGACCCAGTACTTC. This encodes CASSLVLAGLQETQYF.

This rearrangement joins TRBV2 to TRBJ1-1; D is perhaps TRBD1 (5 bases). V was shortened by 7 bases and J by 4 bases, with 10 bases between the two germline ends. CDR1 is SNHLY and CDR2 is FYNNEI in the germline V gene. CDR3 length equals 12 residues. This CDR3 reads CASNPGITEAFF. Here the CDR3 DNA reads TGTGCCAGCAATCCAGGGATCACTGAAGCTTTCTTT.

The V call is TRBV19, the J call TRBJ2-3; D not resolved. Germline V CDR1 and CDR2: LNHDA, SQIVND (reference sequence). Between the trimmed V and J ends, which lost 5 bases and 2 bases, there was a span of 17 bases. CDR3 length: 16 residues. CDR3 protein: CASSPQEGATTDTQYF. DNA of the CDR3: TGTGCCAGTAGTCCCCAGGAAGGCGCTACCACAGATACGCAGTATTTT.

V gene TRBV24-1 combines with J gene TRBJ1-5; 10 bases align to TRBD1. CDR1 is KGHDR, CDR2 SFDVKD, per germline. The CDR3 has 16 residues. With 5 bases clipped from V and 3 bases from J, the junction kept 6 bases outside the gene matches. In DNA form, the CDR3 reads TGTGCCACCAGTGCCACGGACAGGGGGGACAATCAGCCCCAGCATTTT. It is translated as CATSATDRGDNQPQHF.

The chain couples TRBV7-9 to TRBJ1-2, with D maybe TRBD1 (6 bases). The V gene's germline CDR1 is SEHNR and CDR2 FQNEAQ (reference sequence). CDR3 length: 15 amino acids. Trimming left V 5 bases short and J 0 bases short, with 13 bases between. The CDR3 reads CASSESRGANYGYTF. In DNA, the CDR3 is TGTGCCAGCAGCGAGAGCAGGGGAGCTAACTATGGCTACACCTTC.

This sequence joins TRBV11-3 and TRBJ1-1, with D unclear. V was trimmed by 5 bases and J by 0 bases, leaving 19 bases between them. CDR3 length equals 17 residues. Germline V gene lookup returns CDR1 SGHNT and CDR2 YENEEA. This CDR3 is CASSLIIRSDMNTEAFF. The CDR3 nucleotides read TGTGCCAGCAGCCTCATAATCCGGTCAGACATGAACACTGAAGCTTTCTTT.

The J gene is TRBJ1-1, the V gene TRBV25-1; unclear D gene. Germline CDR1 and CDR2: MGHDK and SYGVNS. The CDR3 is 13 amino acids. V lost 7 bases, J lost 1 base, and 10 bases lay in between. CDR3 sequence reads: CASTHRANTEAFF. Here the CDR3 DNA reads TGTGCCAGCACCCACAGAGCGAACACTGAAGCTTTCTTT.

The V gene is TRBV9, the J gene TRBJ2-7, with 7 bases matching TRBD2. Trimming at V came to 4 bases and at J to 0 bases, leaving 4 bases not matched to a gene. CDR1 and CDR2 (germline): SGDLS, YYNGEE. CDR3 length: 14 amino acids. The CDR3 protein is CASSPSGNSYEQYV. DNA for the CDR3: TGTGCCAGCAGCCCAAGCGGGAACTCCTACGAGCAGTACGTC.

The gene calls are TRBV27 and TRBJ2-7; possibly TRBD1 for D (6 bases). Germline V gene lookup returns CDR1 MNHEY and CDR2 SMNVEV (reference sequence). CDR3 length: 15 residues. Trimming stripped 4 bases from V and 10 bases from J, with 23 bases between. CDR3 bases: TGTGCCAGCAGTTCAAGGGACACCCCGGAGATAGAACAGTACGTC. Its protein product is CASSSRDTPEIEQYV.

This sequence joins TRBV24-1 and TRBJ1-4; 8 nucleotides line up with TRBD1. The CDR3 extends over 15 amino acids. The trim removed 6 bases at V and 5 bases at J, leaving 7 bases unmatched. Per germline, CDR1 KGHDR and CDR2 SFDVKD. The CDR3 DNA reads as TGTGCCACCAGTTCTAGCGGACAGGGCAATGAAAAACTGTTTTTT. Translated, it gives CATSSSGQGNEKLFF.

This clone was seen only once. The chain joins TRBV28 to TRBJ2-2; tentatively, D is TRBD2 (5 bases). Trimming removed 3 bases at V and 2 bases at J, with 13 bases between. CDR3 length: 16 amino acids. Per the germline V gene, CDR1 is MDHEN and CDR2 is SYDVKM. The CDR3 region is CASSFLRTGNTGELFF. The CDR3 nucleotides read TGTGCCAGCAGTTTCCTCCGTACGGGAAACACCGGGGAGCTGTTTTTT.

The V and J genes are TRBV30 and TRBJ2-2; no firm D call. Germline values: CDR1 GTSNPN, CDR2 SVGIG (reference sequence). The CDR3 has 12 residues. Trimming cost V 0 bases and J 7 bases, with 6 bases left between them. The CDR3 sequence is CAWSVLGGELFF. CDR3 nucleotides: TGTGCCTGGAGTGTACTCGGCGGGGAGCTGTTTTTT.

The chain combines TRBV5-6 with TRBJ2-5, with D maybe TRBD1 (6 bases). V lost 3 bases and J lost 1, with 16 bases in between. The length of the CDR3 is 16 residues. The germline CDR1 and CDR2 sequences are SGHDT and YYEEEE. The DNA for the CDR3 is TGTGCCAGCAGCTCGGGCCAGGGGACGAGCCAAGAGACCCAGTACTTC. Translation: CASSSGQGTSQETQYF.

The CDR3 is CASSPGDRAYGYTF. CDR3 sequence (DNA): TGTGCCAGCTCACCAGGAGACAGGGCCTATGGCTACACCTTC. This chain connects TRBV18 to TRBJ1-2, with 7 bases lining up with TRBD1. J was trimmed by 4 bases and V by 2 bases; bases with no gene match: 4. This CDR3 contains 14 residues. Germline assignment: CDR1 KGHSH and CDR2 LQKENI. The full variable domain, its missing parts supplied by reference TRBV18 and TRBJ1-2, is NAGVMQNPRHLVRRRGQEARLRCSPMKGHSHVYWYRQLPEEGLKFMVYLQKENIIDESGMPKERFSAEFPKEGPSILRIQQVVRGDSAAYFCASSPGDRAYGYTFGSGTRLTVV.

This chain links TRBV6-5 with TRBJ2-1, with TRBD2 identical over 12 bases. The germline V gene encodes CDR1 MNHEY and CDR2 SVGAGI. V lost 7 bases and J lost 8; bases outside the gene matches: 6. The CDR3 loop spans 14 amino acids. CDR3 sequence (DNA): TGTGCCAGCATCCGACTAGCGGGAGATGATGAGCAGTTCTTC. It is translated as CASIRLAGDDEQFF.

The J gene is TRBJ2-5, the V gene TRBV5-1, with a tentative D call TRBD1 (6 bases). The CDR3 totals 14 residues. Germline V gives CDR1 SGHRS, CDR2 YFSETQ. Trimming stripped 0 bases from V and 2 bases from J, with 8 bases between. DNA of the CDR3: TGCGCCAGCAGCTTGGGGGGGCCTCAAGAGACCCAGTACTTC. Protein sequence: CASSLGGPQETQYF.

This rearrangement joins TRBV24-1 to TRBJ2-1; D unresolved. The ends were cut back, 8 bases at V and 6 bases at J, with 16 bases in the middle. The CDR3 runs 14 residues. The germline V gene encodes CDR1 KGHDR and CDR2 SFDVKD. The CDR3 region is CATTSAAFGNEQFF. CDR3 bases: TGTGCCACCACATCCGCGGCGTTTGGCAATGAGCAGTTCTTC.

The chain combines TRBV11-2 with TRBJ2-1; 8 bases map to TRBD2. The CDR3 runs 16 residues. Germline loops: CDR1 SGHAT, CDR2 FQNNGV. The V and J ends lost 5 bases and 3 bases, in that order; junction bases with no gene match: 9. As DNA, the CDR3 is TGTGCCAGCAGCCCGAGACTAGCGAGGGACTACAATGAGCAGTTCTTC. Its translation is CASSPRLARDYNEQFF.

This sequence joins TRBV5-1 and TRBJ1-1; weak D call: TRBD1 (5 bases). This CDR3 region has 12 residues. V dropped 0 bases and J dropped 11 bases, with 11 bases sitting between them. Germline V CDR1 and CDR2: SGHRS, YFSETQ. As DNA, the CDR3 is TGCGCCAGCAGCTTGGCCGGGGGGGTGGCTTTCTTT. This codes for CASSLAGGVAFF.